The 21 T cell receptor beta chains in this list originate from one sample, sequenced in a study of Ad26.COV2.S vaccination and SARS-CoV-2 variants. As to treatment: 19 received Ad26.COV2.S at low or high dose, single or two shots; about 5 received placebo; per-sample allocation not given. Vaccine and placebo recipients were sampled on day 63 after the first injection. Here immunoSEQ multiplex PCR was the method, and the copy in TCRdb shows in-frame clones only, minus some. The top ten clones hold approximately 1.6% of a sample with more than 400,000 clones, 92% of them seen once. The sample in question was peripheral blood, obtained in a trial of Ad26.COV2.S vaccine versus placebo. The receptors here all came from a person between 18 and 60 years old who received the Ad26.COV2.S COVID-19 vaccine or a placebo.

The chain couples TRBV7-8 to TRBJ1-2; D perhaps matches TRBD1 (6 bases). This CDR3 region has 13 residues. CDR1 is SGHVS, CDR2 FQNEAQ, per germline. V was clipped by 3 bases and J by 6 bases, with 11 bases between them. CDR3 sequence: CASSLGNRDGYTF. CDR3 DNA sequence: TGTGCCAGCAGCTTGGGAAACAGGGATGGCTACACCTTC.

V and J are TRBV7-9 and TRBJ2-3; tentatively, D is TRBD1 (6 bases). The CDR3 is made up of 16 amino acids. Germline-derived CDR1 and CDR2 are SEHNR and FQNEAQ (reference sequence). V was cut by 2 bases and J by 0 bases, with 12 bases left in between. The CDR3 loop reads CASSLYPGVSTDTQYF. CDR3 nucleotides: TGTGCCAGCAGCTTATATCCAGGGGTCAGCACAGATACGCAGTATTTT.

With regard to this clone: Additional DNA sequences in this sample encode the identical CDR3. The chain is built from TRBV5-4 and TRBJ1-1; D uncertain. The germline gives CDR1 SGHNT, CDR2 YYREEE (reference sequence). CDR3 length: 13 residues. V was trimmed by 2 bases and J by 0 bases, leaving 5 bases between them. The CDR3 DNA reads TGTGCCAGCAGCTTAAGTGTGAACACTGAAGCTTTCTTT. It codes for CASSLSVNTEAFF.

DNA of the CDR3: TGTGCCAGCAGACGACCGGGACAGGGATTTGGAGAGCAGTACTTC. Its protein is CASRRPGQGFGEQYF. The chain uses TRBV27 and TRBJ2-7; 9 nucleotides align to TRBD1. The CDR3 has 15 residues. Trimming at V came to 6 bases and at J to 7 bases, leaving 13 bases not matched to a gene. CDR1 MNHEY and CDR2 SMNVEV come from the germline V gene (reference sequence).

The V and J genes are TRBV6-5 and TRBJ1-1; TRBD1 matches at 7 bases. This CDR3 contains 15 residues. Germline V CDR1 and CDR2: MNHEY, SVGAGI. The J segment lost 6 bases and the V segment lost 3 bases, leaving 10 bases of the junction unmatched. In DNA form, the CDR3 reads TGTGCCAGCAGTTATTACAGGGGATCTGTTGCTGAAGCTTTCTTT. As protein: CASSYYRGSVAEAFF.

The V call is TRBV11-2, the J call TRBJ2-7, with no clear D. The CDR3 contains 12 residues. Germline V gene lookup returns CDR1 SGHAT and CDR2 FQNNGV. The V end was cut by 2 bases, the J end by 7 bases, with 9 bases between. The CDR3 here is CASSLPAPEQYF. In DNA, the CDR3 is TGTGCCAGCAGCTTACCAGCTCCGGAGCAGTACTTC.

The chain links TRBV19 to TRBJ1-5; 9 bases are shared with TRBD1. This CDR3 comprises 15 residues. Germline lookup yields CDR1 LNHDA and CDR2 SQIVND (reference sequence). J gave up 5 bases and V 9 bases, and 11 bases lay outside the gene matches. The CDR3 is CASSRNRGLDQPQHF. DNA for the CDR3: TGTGCCAGCAGCCGGAACAGGGGGCTGGATCAGCCCCAGCATTTT. Full variable domain (missing parts from reference TRBV19 and TRBJ1-5): DGGITQSPKYLFRKEGQNVTLSCEQNLNHDAMYWYRQDPGQGLRLIYYSQIVNDFQKGDIAEGYSVSREKKESFPLTVTSAQKNPTAFYLCASSRNRGLDQPQHFGDGTRLSIL.

The chain links TRBV10-1 to TRBJ2-2; D assignment may be TRBD1 or TRBD2 (5 bases each). CDR3 length equals 15 residues. Trimming took 6 bases from V and 3 from J, leaving 14 bases between them. Germline values: CDR1 WNHNN, CDR2 SYGVQD (reference sequence). CDR3 protein: CASRRTRGDTGELFF. The CDR3 DNA follows: TGCGCCAGCAGAAGAACTAGGGGCGACACCGGGGAGCTGTTTTTT.

This sequence joins TRBV6-6 and TRBJ2-1; D unclear. Germline lookup yields CDR1 MNHNY and CDR2 SVGAGI (reference sequence). Trimming took off 2 bases at V and 6 bases at J, with 14 bases between the two ends. The CDR3 has 15 residues. Here the CDR3 DNA reads TGTGCCAGCAGTTACGACACTCTTTGGTCCAATGAGCAGTTCTTC. Protein: CASSYDTLWSNEQFF.

This chain uses TRBV19 with TRBJ1-1; no clear D gene. The CDR3 has 12 amino acids. Germline assignment: CDR1 LNHDA and CDR2 SQIVND (reference sequence). Trimming removed 3 bases from V and 4 bases from J, with 6 bases in between. CDR3: CASSMSFTEAFF. CDR3 DNA sequence: TGTGCCAGTAGTATGTCGTTCACTGAAGCTTTCTTT.

The chain links TRBV9 to TRBJ1-6, with D possibly matching TRBD1 (6 bases). The CDR3 is 15 amino acids. The V gene's germline CDR1 is SGDLS and CDR2 YYNGEE. The V and J ends lost 3 bases and 3 bases respectively, with 10 bases between them. The CDR3 sequence: CASSAEGHYNSPLHF. CDR3 bases: TGTGCCAGCAGCGCAGAGGGACACTATAATTCACCCCTCCACTTT.

V gene TRBV25-1 combines with J gene TRBJ1-1; TRBD1 might be the D (5 bases). Germline V gene sequence: CDR1 MGHDK, CDR2 SYGVNS. V lost 3 bases, J lost 7 bases, and 18 bases lay in between. This CDR3 is 15 amino acids long. The CDR3 nucleotides are TGTGCCAGCAGTGAGCCGGGACGGCATATGGGTGAAGCTTTCTTT. Amino acid sequence: CASSEPGRHMGEAFF.

The J gene is TRBJ1-2, the V gene TRBV7-2, with D uncertain. V was clipped by 4 bases and J by 14 bases, with 20 bases between them. The CDR3 spans 13 residues. Germline V lookup: CDR1 SGHTA, CDR2 FQGNSA. For the CDR3, the DNA is TGTGCCAGCAGCTCCCTAGCGGGTTGGCCGGGTACCTTC. It is translated as CASSSLAGWPGTF.

The J gene is TRBJ1-1, the V gene TRBV7-9; TRBD1 matches 10 bases. The CDR3 loop spans 15 amino acids. Germline V lookup: CDR1 SEHNR, CDR2 FQNEAQ (reference sequence). The V segment lost 5 bases and the J segment 1 base; nucleotides outside the gene matches: 4. The CDR3 here is CASSGTGVRNTEAFF. CDR3 bases: TGTGCCAGCAGCGGGACAGGGGTTAGGAACACTGAAGCTTTCTTT.

This clone was seen more than once but under ten times. V usage is TRBV3-1 (or the pseudogene TRBV3-2) and J usage is TRBJ1-1, with D possibly matching TRBD1 (6 bases). The CDR3 is made up of 15 amino acids. V was pared by 3 bases and J by 1 base, with 12 bases between. Germline V CDR1 and CDR2: LGHDT, YNNKEL (reference sequence). CDR3 in amino acids: CASSQRTASNTEAFF. DNA of the CDR3: TGTGCCAGCAGCCAGCGGACAGCTTCGAACACTGAAGCTTTCTTT.

This chain joins TRBV7-2 and TRBJ2-5, with TRBD1 as a possible D gene (5 bases). Between the trimmed V and J ends, which lost 2 bases and 7 bases, there was a span of 11 bases. CDR1 is SGHTA and CDR2 is FQGNSA in the germline V gene. The CDR3 consists of 13 residues. This CDR3 reads CASSLLGQGTQYF. DNA for the CDR3: TGTGCCAGCAGCTTACTGGGTCAGGGGACCCAGTACTTC. The entire variable domain, with the rest obtained from reference TRBV7-2 and TRBJ2-5, is as follows: GAGVSQSPSNKVTEKGKDVELRCDPISGHTALYWYRQSLGQGLEFLIYFQGNSAPDKSGLPSDRFSAERTGGSVSTLTIQRTQQEDSAVYLCASSLLGQGTQYFGPGTRLLVL.

This clone has only a few counts. The chain employs TRBV5-1 and TRBJ2-7; D might be TRBD1 (5 bases). The germline V gene encodes CDR1 SGHRS and CDR2 YFSETQ. Trimming stripped 0 bases from V and 9 bases from J, with 13 bases between. The CDR3 has 13 residues. In nucleotides, the CDR3 is TGCGCCAGCAGCTTGGAGGGGAACGGCGGGCAGTACTTC. Protein: CASSLEGNGGQYF.

The gene calls are TRBV10-2 and TRBJ2-7; the D call may be TRBD1 or TRBD2 (6 bases each). This CDR3 region has 14 residues. The V end lost 2 bases, the J end lost 7 bases, and 15 bases lay between the germline ends. The germline V gene encodes CDR1 WSHSY and CDR2 SAAADI. CDR3 sequence reads: CASSEAGSGVEQYF. The CDR3 bases are TGCGCCAGCAGTGAGGCGGGGTCAGGGGTTGAGCAGTACTTC.

With regard to this clone: This sample also contains other DNA sequences that code for the same CDR3. The rearrangement links TRBV19 to TRBJ1-1; D might be TRBD1 (6 bases). Germline V gene sequence: CDR1 LNHDA, CDR2 SQIVND (reference sequence). There are 13 residues in the CDR3. V was clipped by 1 base and J by 5 bases, with 8 bases between them. The CDR3 region is CASSIGGGTEAFF. The CDR3 DNA sequence: TGTGCCAGTAGTATAGGAGGGGGAACTGAAGCTTTCTTT. The entire variable domain, with the rest obtained from reference TRBV19 and TRBJ1-1, is as follows: DGGITQSPKYLFRKEGQNVTLSCEQNLNHDAMYWYRQDPGQGLRLIYYSQIVNDFQKGDIAEGYSVSREKKESFPLTVTSAQKNPTAFYLCASSIGGGTEAFFGQGTRLTVV.

The chain employs TRBV6-5 and TRBJ2-7; 7 positions agree with TRBD1. This CDR3 contains 16 residues. Germline CDR1 is MNHEY and CDR2 is SVGAGI. The trim removed 0 bases at V and 4 bases at J, leaving 9 bases unmatched. CDR3 region: CASSYSSRDRTYEQYF. As DNA, the CDR3 is TGTGCCAGCAGTTACTCGAGTCGGGACAGAACTTACGAGCAGTACTTC.

The V and J genes are TRBV9 and TRBJ1-3, with 9 bases that match TRBD1. The length of the CDR3 is 15 residues. J lost 2 bases, V lost 0 bases, and 0 bases had no gene match. Germline V lookup: CDR1 SGDLS, CDR2 YYNGEE. The CDR3 protein is CASSVGTGAGNTIYF. DNA of the CDR3: TGTGCCAGCAGCGTAGGGACAGGGGCTGGAAACACCATATATTTT. Full variable domain (rest looked up from reference TRBV9 and TRBJ1-3): DSGVTQTPKHLITATGQRVTLRCSPRSGDLSVYWYQQSLDQGLQFLIQYYNGEERAKGNILERFSAQQFPDLHSELNLSSLELGDSALYFCASSVGTGAGNTIYFGEGSWLTVV.